This TCR beta chain was identified during a study of blood T cell repertoires in COVID-19. The wider study: T cells, B-cell-depleted T cells, or PBMCs supplied cDNA or gDNA.

Germline loops: CDR1 LNHNV, CDR2 YYDKDF (reference sequence). The CDR3 runs 15 residues. Losses at the gene ends were 5 bases for V and 8 bases for J; bases not matched to a gene: 10. Authors' data handling: Estimates of nucleated cell counts were drawn from the amplification of reference gene primers. Sequenced by immunoSEQ multiplex PCR; TCRdb stores in-frame clones only, minus some. The DNA was the basis for D and trimming; V, J and clone size are from that table. The sample contains about 15,000 clones, roughly 89% of which appear only once. This chain links TRBV15 with TRBJ2-1; 9 bases agree with TRBD1. This clonotype originated in a man in his 60s with acute or convalescent COVID-19. The sequencing sample was made of peripheral blood. The CDR3 reads CATSGRTGVGDEQFF. In nucleotides, the CDR3 is TGTGCCACCAGCGGTCGGACAGGGGTAGGGGATGAGCAGTTCTTC.